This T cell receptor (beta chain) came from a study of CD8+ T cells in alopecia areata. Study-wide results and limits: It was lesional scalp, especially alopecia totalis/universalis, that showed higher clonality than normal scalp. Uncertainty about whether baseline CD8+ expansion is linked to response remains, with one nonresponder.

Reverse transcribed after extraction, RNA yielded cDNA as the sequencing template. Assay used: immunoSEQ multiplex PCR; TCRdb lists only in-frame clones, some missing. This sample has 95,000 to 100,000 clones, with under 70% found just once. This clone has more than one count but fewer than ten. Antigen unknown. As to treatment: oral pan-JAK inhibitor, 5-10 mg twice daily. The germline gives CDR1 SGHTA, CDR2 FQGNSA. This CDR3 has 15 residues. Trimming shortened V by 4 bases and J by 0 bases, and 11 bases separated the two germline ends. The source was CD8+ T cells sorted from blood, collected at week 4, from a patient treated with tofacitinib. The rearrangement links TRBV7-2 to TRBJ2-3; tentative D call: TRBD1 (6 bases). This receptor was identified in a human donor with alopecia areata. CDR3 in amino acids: CASSYGQFSTDTQYF. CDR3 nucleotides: TGTGCCAGCAGCTACGGACAGTTTAGCACAGATACGCAGTATTTT.